This passage covers 5 T cell receptor beta chains from one sample sequenced in a study of blood T cell repertoires in COVID-19. Clones were read by immunoSEQ multiplex PCR, and TCRdb kept only the in-frame ones, dropping some. The table includes some 150,000 clones, more than 70% detected once. Sequencing was done on a sample of peripheral blood. The origin of the receptors is a human donor in a cohort sampled during active COVID-19.

This chain connects TRBV2 to TRBJ2-5; 7 nucleotides agree with TRBD2. CDR3 length: 16 amino acids. Looked up from germline, CDR1 is SNHLY and CDR2 is FYNNEI. The ends lost 7 bases at V and 2 bases at J; junction bases unmatched: 13. The chain's CDR3 is CASMLSLAEVQETQYF. The DNA for the CDR3 is TGTGCCAGCATGCTATCCCTAGCGGAGGTTCAAGAGACCCAGTACTTC.

The CDR3 DNA is TGTGCCAGTAGTTCCTTGCGGGGACAGCAGAGCAATCAGCCCCAGCATTTT. Protein: CASSSLRGQQSNQPQHF. The V gene is TRBV19, the J gene TRBJ1-5; 7 bases are a match to TRBD1. V lost 5 bases and J lost 1; bases outside the gene matches: 11. Germline loops: CDR1 LNHDA, CDR2 SQIVND (reference sequence). The length of the CDR3 is 17 residues.

The chain couples TRBV14 to TRBJ2-7; 8 bases line up with TRBD2. Germline values: CDR1 SGHDN, CDR2 FVKESK. This CDR3 spans 13 amino acids. V shed 4 bases and J 8 bases; nucleotides not matched to a gene: 7. In nucleotides, the CDR3 is TGTGCCAGCAGCCGGACTACTAGCGGCCAGCAGTACTTC. It is translated as CASSRTTSGQQYF.

The V and J genes are TRBV9 and TRBJ2-7; 9 bases are shared with TRBD2. CDR3 size: 15 residues. Per the germline V gene, CDR1 is SGDLS and CDR2 is YYNGEE. Unmatched junction bases numbered 6, after V lost 4 bases and J lost 1 base. The CDR3 loop is CASSPYSGGSYEQYF. As DNA, the CDR3 is TGTGCCAGCAGCCCTTATAGCGGGGGATCCTACGAGCAGTACTTC.

The chain carries TRBV12-3 or TRBV12-4 and TRBJ1-5, with D perhaps TRBD1 (6 bases). V was clipped by 5 bases and J by 4 bases, with 9 bases between them. The CDR3 has 13 amino acids. This CDR3 reads CASSRTGNQPQHF. In DNA, the CDR3 is TGTGCCAGCAGTCGAACAGGGAATCAGCCCCAGCATTTT.